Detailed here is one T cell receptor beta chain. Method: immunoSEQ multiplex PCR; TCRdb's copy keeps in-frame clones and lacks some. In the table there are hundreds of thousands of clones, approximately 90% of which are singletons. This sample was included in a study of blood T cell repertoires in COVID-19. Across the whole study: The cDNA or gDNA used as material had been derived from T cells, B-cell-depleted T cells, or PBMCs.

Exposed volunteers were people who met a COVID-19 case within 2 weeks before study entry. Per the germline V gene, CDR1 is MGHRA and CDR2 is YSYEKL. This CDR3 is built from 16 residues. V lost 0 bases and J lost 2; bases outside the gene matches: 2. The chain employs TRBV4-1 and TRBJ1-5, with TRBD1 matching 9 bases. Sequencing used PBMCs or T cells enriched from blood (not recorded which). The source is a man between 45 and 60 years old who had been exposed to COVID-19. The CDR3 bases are TGCGCCAGCAGCCAAGAGAGGGACAGGGGCAATCAGCCCCAGCATTTT. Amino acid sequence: CASSQERDRGNQPQHF.